The 10 T cell receptor beta chains presented below share a single source sample, sequenced in a study of blood T cell repertoires in COVID-19. Sequencing was performed with immunoSEQ multiplex PCR; in TCRdb, only in-frame clones are kept and a portion is missing. The sample records 250,000 to 400,000 clones, about 91% being singletons. The material sequenced was peripheral blood. The receptors shown here come from a woman aged 25-40 years with COVID-19, enrolled during active disease.

This clone was found a few times. The chain uses TRBV5-1 and TRBJ2-7, with a tentative D call TRBD1 (5 bases). Germline V gene data show CDR1 as SGHRS and CDR2 as YFSETQ. The CDR3 extends over 13 amino acids. Trimming removed 4 bases at V and 2 bases at J, with 10 bases between. CDR3 sequence reads: CASSHDSTYEQYF. The CDR3 nucleotides are TGCGCCAGCAGCCACGACAGCACCTACGAGCAGTACTTC. Complete variable domain (other parts from reference TRBV5-1 and TRBJ2-7): KAGVTQTPRYLIKTRGQQVTLSCSPISGHRSVSWYQQTPGQGLQFLFEYFSETQRNKGNFPGRFSGRQFSNSRSEMNVSTLELGDSALYLCASSHDSTYEQYFGPGTRLTVT.

This chain links TRBV11-3 with TRBJ2-3; D might be TRBD1 (5 bases). The CDR3 is 14 amino acids. V was clipped by 3 bases and J by 1 base, with 8 bases between them. Per germline, CDR1 SGHNT and CDR2 YENEEA. CDR3: CASSLVGGTDTQYF. DNA of the CDR3: TGTGCCAGCAGCTTGGTAGGGGGCACAGATACGCAGTATTTT. Filled out from reference TRBV11-3 and TRBJ2-3, the complete variable domain reads EAGVVQSPRYKIIEKKQPVAFWCNPISGHNTLYWYLQNLGQGPELLIRYENEEAVDDSQLPKDRFSAERLKGVDSTLKIQPAELGDSAVYLCASSLVGGTDTQYFGPGTRLTVL.

The chain has TRBV7-2 and TRBJ1-5; 7 nucleotides agree with TRBD1. There are 15 residues in the CDR3. Unmatched junction bases numbered 4, after V lost 2 bases and J lost 3 bases. CDR1 SGHTA and CDR2 FQGNSA come from the germline V gene. The CDR3, as DNA: TGTGCCAGCAGCTTAAGGGGACAGCCCAATCAGCCCCAGCATTTT. This gives the protein CASSLRGQPNQPQHF.

The rearrangement links TRBV5-4 to TRBJ1-1, with no clear D. This CDR3 region has 12 residues. Germline values: CDR1 SGHNT, CDR2 YYREEE (reference sequence). The ends were cut back, 0 bases at V and 7 bases at J, with 7 bases in the middle. CDR3 protein: CASSLEQYEAFF. CDR3 DNA: TGTGCCAGCAGCTTGGAACAGTATGAAGCTTTCTTT. The entire variable domain, with the rest obtained from reference TRBV5-4 and TRBJ1-1, is as follows: ETGVTQSPTHLIKTRGQQVTLRCSSQSGHNTVSWYQQALGQGPQFIFQYYREEENGRGNFPPRFSGLQFPNYSSELNVNALELDDSALYLCASSLEQYEAFFGQGTRLTVV.

The gene calls are TRBV3-1 (or the pseudogene TRBV3-2) and TRBJ1-5; D is perhaps TRBD1 (6 bases). Trimming stripped 4 bases from V and 3 bases from J, with 10 bases between. The germline V gene encodes CDR1 LGHDT and CDR2 YNNKEL (reference sequence). The CDR3 covers 14 residues. This chain's CDR3 is CASSRTGFNQPQHF. DNA of the CDR3: TGTGCCAGCAGCCGAACAGGGTTCAATCAGCCCCAGCATTTT.

The chain combines TRBV30 with TRBJ1-1, with 7 bases identical to TRBD1. Germline values: CDR1 GTSNPN, CDR2 SVGIG (reference sequence). The V gene end was trimmed by 5 bases and the J gene end by 1 base; junction bases not matched to a gene: 1. This CDR3 is built from 12 residues. The CDR3 reads CAWAGGNTEAFF. The CDR3 region has the DNA TGTGCCTGGGCAGGGGGGAACACTGAAGCTTTCTTT. Based on the CDR3 plus reference TRBV30 and TRBJ1-1, the full variable domain is SQTIHQWPATLVQPVGSPLSLECTVEGTSNPNLYWYRQAAGRGLQLLFYSVGIGQISSEVPQNLSASRPQDRQFILSSKKLLLSDSGFYLCAWAGGNTEAFFGQGTRLTVV.

The J gene is TRBJ2-1, the V gene TRBV10-1; TRBD2 matches at 9 bases. The junction had 7 bases not matched to a gene; V was cut back by 5 bases and J by 5 bases. Germline-derived CDR1 and CDR2 are WNHNN and SYGVQD (reference sequence). The CDR3 is 15 residues long. The CDR3 protein is CASSSGGLANNEQFF. Here the CDR3 DNA reads TGCGCCAGCAGTAGCGGGGGGTTGGCAAACAATGAGCAGTTCTTC.

The chain is built from TRBV5-5 and TRBJ2-6; tentatively, D is TRBD2 (6 bases). The CDR3 is made up of 18 amino acids. V lost 0 bases to trimming and J lost 0 bases, with 13 bases between them. The V gene's germline CDR1 is SGHKS and CDR2 YYEKEE (reference sequence). The CDR3 DNA sequence: TGTGCCAGCAGCTTGGAGGCCGGCGGGAACTCTGGGGCCAACGTCCTGACTTTC. This encodes CASSLEAGGNSGANVLTF.

The chain carries TRBV2 and TRBJ2-1; 8 bases line up with TRBD2. This CDR3 is built from 15 residues. The germline CDR1 and CDR2 sequences are SNHLY and FYNNEI. V trimming: 6 bases; J trimming: 5 bases; junction bases outside the gene matches: 9. CDR3 protein: CASRSQTGGHNEQFF. In DNA form, the CDR3 reads TGTGCCAGCAGGAGCCAAACGGGGGGGCACAATGAGCAGTTCTTC.

The chain has TRBV11-1 and TRBJ1-4; D remains ambiguous. Germline V gene data show CDR1 as SGHAT and CDR2 as FQDESV (reference sequence). Deletions cut 5 bases from V and 8 bases from J, with 12 bases between. The CDR3 length is 13 residues. The CDR3 protein is CASSRGGSEKLFF. The CDR3 coding sequence is TGTGCCAGCAGCCGCGGAGGGTCCGAAAAACTGTTTTTT.